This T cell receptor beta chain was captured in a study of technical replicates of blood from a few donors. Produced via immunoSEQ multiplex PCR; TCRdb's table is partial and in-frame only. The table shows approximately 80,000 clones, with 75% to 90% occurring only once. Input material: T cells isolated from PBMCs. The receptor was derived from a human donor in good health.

The CDR3 DNA follows: TGTGCCAGCAGTGTTGGACAGGGGAGCGGCTACACCTTC. This gives the protein CASSVGQGSGYTF. The chain employs TRBV27 and TRBJ1-2, with 9 bases aligning to TRBD1. CDR1 and CDR2 (germline): MNHEY, SMNVEV (reference sequence). This CDR3 comprises 13 residues. V dropped 5 bases and J dropped 8; count of bases not matched to a gene: 6.